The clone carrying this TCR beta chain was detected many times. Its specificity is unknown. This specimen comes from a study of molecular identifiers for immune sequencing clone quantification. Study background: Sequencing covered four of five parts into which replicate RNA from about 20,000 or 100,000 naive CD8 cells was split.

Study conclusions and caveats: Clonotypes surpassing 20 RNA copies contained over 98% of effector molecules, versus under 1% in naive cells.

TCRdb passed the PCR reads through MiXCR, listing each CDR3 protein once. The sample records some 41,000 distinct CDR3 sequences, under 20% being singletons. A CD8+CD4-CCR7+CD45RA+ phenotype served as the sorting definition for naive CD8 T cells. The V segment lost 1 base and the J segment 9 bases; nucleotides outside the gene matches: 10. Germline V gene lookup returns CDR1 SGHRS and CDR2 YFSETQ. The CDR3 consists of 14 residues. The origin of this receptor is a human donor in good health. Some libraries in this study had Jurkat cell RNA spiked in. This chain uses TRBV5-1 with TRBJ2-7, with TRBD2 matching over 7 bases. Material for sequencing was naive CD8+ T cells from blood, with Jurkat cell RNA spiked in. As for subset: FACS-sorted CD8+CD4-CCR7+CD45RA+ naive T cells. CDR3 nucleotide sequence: TGCGCCAGCAGCTTGATCGCGGGAGTTGTTGGGCAGTACTTC. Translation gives CASSLIAGVVGQYF. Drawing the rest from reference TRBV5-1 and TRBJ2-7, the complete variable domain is KAGVTQTPRYLIKTRGQQVTLSCSPISGHRSVSWYQQTPGQGLQFLFEYFSETQRNKGNFPGRFSGRQFSNSRSEMNVSTLELGDSALYLCASSLIAGVVGQYFGPGTRLTVT.